This TCR beta chain emerged from a study of T cells in tuberculosis. This CDR3 region has 11 residues. V lost 6 bases and J lost 4, with 7 bases in between. CDR1 is SGHRS and CDR2 is YFSETQ in the germline V gene. Time point defined: new active TB diagnosis, blood taken before or within 7 days of starting treatment. Each patient had positive sputum smear microscopy and/or positive culture. Profiling relied on immunoSEQ multiplex PCR, and the TCRdb table lists in-frame clones only, not all of them. The sample lists roughly 32,000 clones, approximately 94% occurring once. This receptor was taken from an adult with tuberculosis. The source material was PBMCs, sampled at tuberculosis diagnosis. The V and J genes are TRBV5-1 and TRBJ2-5; the D gene is possibly TRBD2 (6 bases). The CDR3 here is CASTEGETQYF. Written as DNA, the CDR3 is TGCGCCAGCACGGAGGGAGAGACCCAGTACTTC.